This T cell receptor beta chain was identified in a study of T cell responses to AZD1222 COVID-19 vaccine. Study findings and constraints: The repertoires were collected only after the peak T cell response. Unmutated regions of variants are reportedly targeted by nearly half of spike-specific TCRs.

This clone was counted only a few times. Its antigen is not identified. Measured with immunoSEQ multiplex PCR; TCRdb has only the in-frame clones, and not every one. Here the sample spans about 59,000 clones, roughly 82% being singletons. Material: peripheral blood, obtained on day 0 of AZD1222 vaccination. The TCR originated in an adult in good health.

The CDR3 region has the DNA TGTGCCAGCAGCCCGGTGGGGGGGACAGGGCCACACAATGAGCAGTTCTTC. Protein product: CASSPVGGTGPHNEQFF. The chain is built from TRBV7-3 and TRBJ2-1; TRBD1 agrees at 9 bases. This CDR3 is 17 amino acids long. The germline CDR1 and CDR2 sequences are SGHTA and FQGTGA. V gave up 5 bases and J gave up 5 bases; unmatched junction bases: 13.